The 26 T cell receptor beta chains below all came from one sample that was sequenced in a study of chemoradiotherapy in HPV16-positive cancers. TCRdb's table, derived via immunoSEQ multiplex PCR, lists solely in-frame clones and lacks some. Here the sample spans about 9,500 clones, 84% being singletons. Source: blood, taken from a patient who underwent chemoradiotherapy. Receptor source: a human donor with HPV-associated anogenital cancer.

The rearrangement uses TRBV4-2 and TRBJ2-7; a weak D match, TRBD1 (6 bases). Germline V gives CDR1 LGHNA, CDR2 YNFKEQ. V shed 0 bases and J shed 4 bases, with 13 bases lying between them. The CDR3 is 15 residues long. The CDR3 loop is CASSQDITGTYEQYF. The CDR3 region has the DNA TGTGCCAGCAGCCAAGATATAACAGGGACATACGAGCAGTACTTC.

The CDR3 bases are TGTGCCAGCAGTTCCCCCTCAGGGGGGGCTGATCTTTGGGGAAATCAGCCCCAGCATTTT. Translation: CASSSPSGGADLWGNQPQHF. V and J are TRBV28 and TRBJ1-5, with 7 positions matching TRBD1. This CDR3 region has 20 residues. Trimming at V came to 4 bases and at J to 4 bases, leaving 22 bases not matched to a gene. Germline-derived CDR1 and CDR2 are MDHEN and SYDVKM.

J is TRBJ1-5 and V is TRBV5-5; D not certain. The CDR3 has 16 amino acids. Germline assignment: CDR1 SGHKS and CDR2 YYEKEE (reference sequence). Trimming removed 3 bases at V and 6 bases at J, with 19 bases between. This CDR3 is CASSSRTDIESQPQHF. CDR3 nucleotide sequence: TGTGCCAGCAGCTCCCGGACCGACATCGAGTCTCAGCCCCAGCATTTT.

The chain has TRBV6-4 and TRBJ2-3, with 9 bases matching TRBD2. CDR3 length: 14 amino acids. J was trimmed by 2 bases and V by 4 bases; bases with no gene match: 1. The germline V gene has CDR1 MRHNA and CDR2 SNTAGT. The CDR3 is CASSGGGATDTQYF. CDR3 in DNA: TGTGCCAGCAGTGGCGGGGGGGCCACAGATACGCAGTATTTT.

The V gene is TRBV9, the J gene TRBJ2-1; 9 nucleotides align to TRBD2. CDR1 and CDR2 (germline): SGDLS, YYNGEE. J was trimmed by 9 bases and V by 0 bases; bases with no gene match: 7. The CDR3 is 15 amino acids. Here the CDR3 reads CASSVAAGGPGEQFF. The CDR3 nucleotides are TGTGCCAGCAGCGTAGCCGCGGGGGGGCCGGGTGAGCAGTTCTTC.

This clone was recorded a few times. The J gene is TRBJ1-2, the V gene TRBV6-1, with 8 positions matching TRBD1. The CDR3 extends over 14 amino acids. Per germline, CDR1 MNHNS and CDR2 SASEGT. The J segment lost 6 bases and the V segment lost 5 bases, leaving 8 bases of the junction unmatched. CDR3 sequence reads: CASSPGQERDGYTF. The CDR3 DNA reads TGTGCCAGCAGTCCGGGACAGGAGAGGGATGGCTACACCTTC.

The chain employs TRBV18 and TRBJ1-4; 7 nucleotides line up with TRBD1. The CDR3 is made up of 15 amino acids. The V gene end was trimmed by 4 bases and the J gene end by 7 bases; junction bases not matched to a gene: 9. Germline CDR1 KGHSH, CDR2 LQKENI. CDR3 coding DNA: TGTGCCAGCTCACTAAACGACAGGGTCGGTGAAAAACTGTTTTTT. This codes for CASSLNDRVGEKLFF.

The chain carries TRBV9 and TRBJ2-3; D remains unclear. The CDR3 sequence is 13 residues long. The V and J ends lost 4 bases and 6 bases respectively, with 12 bases between them. Looked up from germline, CDR1 is SGDLS and CDR2 is YYNGEE. This CDR3 is CASSLTFQDTQYF. The CDR3 region has the DNA TGTGCCAGCAGCCTCACCTTTCAGGATACGCAGTATTTT.

CDR3 in DNA: TGTGCCAGTAGTATCCGTTCGCTCGCACTAATATTCTCTGGAAACACCATATATTTT. This codes for CASSIRSLALIFSGNTIYF. The rearrangement joins TRBV19 to TRBJ1-3; D is unclear. Germline V gene sequence: CDR1 LNHDA, CDR2 SQIVND (reference sequence). The CDR3 has 19 residues. V was trimmed by 3 bases and J by 0 bases, leaving 21 bases between them.

The chain recombines TRBV19 with TRBJ1-6; no definite D call. The CDR3 consists of 17 residues. Trimming removed 3 bases from V and 0 bases from J, with 12 bases in between. Germline V gene data show CDR1 as LNHDA and CDR2 as SQIVND (reference sequence). CDR3: CASSIDIGSSYNSPLHF. The DNA of the CDR3 is TGTGCCAGTAGTATTGACATCGGGAGCTCCTATAATTCACCCCTCCACTTT.

This clone was counted a single time. The V call is TRBV5-1, the J call TRBJ2-3, with 9 bases identical to TRBD1. The J segment lost 4 bases and the V segment lost 3 bases, leaving 6 bases of the junction unmatched. The CDR3 totals 15 residues. Germline loops: CDR1 SGHRS, CDR2 YFSETQ. This CDR3 is CASSWNTGGADTQYF. The DNA of the CDR3 is TGCGCCAGCAGCTGGAACACAGGGGGCGCAGATACGCAGTATTTT.

This chain links TRBV7-2 with TRBJ1-2; D call uncertain. The V end was cut by 0 bases, the J end by 8 bases, with 16 bases between. Germline CDR1 is SGHTA and CDR2 is FQGNSA. The length of the CDR3 is 15 residues. CDR3: CASSLADARGGGYTF. As DNA, the CDR3 is TGTGCCAGCAGCTTAGCGGACGCCCGAGGAGGAGGCTACACCTTC.

The chain recombines TRBV14 with TRBJ1-6; D ambiguous. The ends were cut back, 0 bases at V and 14 bases at J, with 11 bases in the middle. The germline CDR1 and CDR2 sequences are SGHDN and FVKESK. The CDR3 covers 13 residues. CDR3 amino acids: CASSQDRRRSLHF. The CDR3 DNA reads TGTGCCAGCAGCCAAGATCGCCGCAGATCCCTCCACTTT.

V gene TRBV20-1 combines with J gene TRBJ1-2, with D unclear. Germline loops: CDR1 DFQATT, CDR2 SNEGSKA (reference sequence). This CDR3 region has 10 residues. Trimming cost V 7 bases and J 4 bases, with 7 bases left between them. The CDR3 nucleotides are TGCAGTGTAATTCCCTATGGCTACACCTTC. Translation gives CSVIPYGYTF.

The V gene is TRBV6-5, the J gene TRBJ2-5; 7 bases are shared with TRBD1. This CDR3 region has 13 residues. Germline values: CDR1 MNHEY, CDR2 SVGAGI. The ends lost 6 bases at V and 11 bases at J; junction bases unmatched: 12. The CDR3 loop is CASRMTGNGEQYF. As DNA, the CDR3 is TGTGCCAGCAGAATGACAGGGAATGGAGAGCAGTACTTC.

The chain carries TRBV16 and TRBJ1-5, with 7 bases matching TRBD1. V was pared by 5 bases and J by 4 bases, with 5 bases of the junction left unmatched. CDR1 KGHSY and CDR2 FQNENV come from the germline V gene. The CDR3 loop spans 14 amino acids. CDR3 loop: CASSETGRNQPQHF. The DNA of the CDR3 is TGTGCCAGCAGCGAGACAGGGAGGAATCAGCCCCAGCATTTT.

The rearrangement joins TRBV19 to TRBJ2-5; 12 bases match TRBD1. V shed 1 base and J 5 bases; nucleotides not matched to a gene: 2. CDR3 length equals 15 residues. Germline V gene data show CDR1 as LNHDA and CDR2 as SQIVND (reference sequence). The CDR3 DNA sequence: TGTGCCAGTAGTATAGGGGACAGGGGGCTGGAGACCCAGTACTTC. Translation gives CASSIGDRGLETQYF.

The V and J genes are TRBV21-1 and TRBJ2-3; the D call TRBD1 from the table was never checked on the DNA. TRBV21-1 is noted as a pseudogene. The CDR3 contains 12 residues. CDR3 sequence reads: CASSKDRDTQYF. DNA for the CDR3: TGTGCCAGCAGCAAAGACAGAGATACGCAGTATTTT.

The V and J genes are TRBV27 and TRBJ2-5; D unclear. The CDR3 spans 16 residues. V lost 0 bases and J lost 4, with 15 bases in between. The germline V gene has CDR1 MNHEY and CDR2 SMNVEV (reference sequence). The CDR3 DNA reads as TGTGCCAGCAGTTTATCGAGTGGCTTCTCCAGAGAGACCCAGTACTTC. Its protein is CASSLSSGFSRETQYF.

The chain has TRBV4-2 and TRBJ2-1; a weak D match, TRBD1 (6 bases). Germline lookup yields CDR1 LGHNA and CDR2 YNFKEQ. This CDR3 contains 16 residues. Deletions cut 0 bases from V and 0 bases from J, with 9 bases between. The CDR3 nucleotides are TGTGCCAGCAGCCAAGAAGGGGGAAGCTCCTACAATGAGCAGTTCTTC. This codes for CASSQEGGSSYNEQFF.

The chain combines TRBV21-1 with TRBJ2-6; the table's D call, TRBD1, has no DNA check behind it. TRBV21-1 is marked as a pseudogene. This CDR3 has 19 residues. As DNA, the CDR3 is TGTGCCAGCAGTCGGAGGACAGGGCTAAGGGACTCTGGGGCCAACGTCCTGACTTTC. Its protein product is CASSRRTGLRDSGANVLTF.

The gene calls are TRBV5-5 and TRBJ1-3; the D is unclear. The CDR3 length is 14 residues. CDR1 is SGHKS and CDR2 is YYEKEE in the germline V gene (reference sequence). Between the trimmed V and J ends, which lost 4 bases and 0 bases, there was a span of 8 bases. The CDR3 here is CASSAQISGNTIYF. CDR3 in DNA: TGTGCCAGCAGCGCCCAGATCTCTGGAAACACCATATATTTT.

CDR3 region: CASSLVQGMNTEAFF. CDR3 in DNA: TGTGCCAGCAGCTTGGTTCAGGGAATGAACACTGAAGCTTTCTTT. The J gene is TRBJ1-1, the V gene TRBV5-4, with a weak D call TRBD1 (5 bases). CDR3 length: 15 residues. The V end lost 0 bases, the J end lost 0 bases, and 9 bases lay between the germline ends. CDR1 SGHNT and CDR2 YYREEE come from the germline V gene (reference sequence).

The CDR3 protein is CSVSLAGGLLGTDTQYF. CDR3 coding DNA: TGCAGCGTTTCACTAGCGGGGGGGCTATTGGGCACAGATACGCAGTATTTT. This chain connects TRBV29-1 to TRBJ2-3; 13 bases are a match to TRBD2. Trimming at V came to 5 bases and at J to 1 base, leaving 9 bases not matched to a gene. The CDR3 length is 17 residues. Germline values: CDR1 SQVTM, CDR2 ANQGSEA.

The chain uses TRBV28 and TRBJ1-3; the D is unclear. The CDR3 spans 16 residues. Trimming removed 2 bases from V and 0 bases from J, with 11 bases in between. Germline CDR1 and CDR2: MDHEN and SYDVKM. CDR3 in amino acids: CASSLLEKFSGNTIYF. In DNA, the CDR3 is TGTGCCAGCAGTTTACTGGAGAAATTCTCTGGAAACACCATATATTTT.

This CDR3 reads CASRKTATSYNSPLHF. As DNA, the CDR3 is TGTGCCAGTAGAAAGACAGCAACCTCCTATAATTCACCCCTCCACTTT. The chain uses TRBV19 and TRBJ1-6, with D possibly being TRBD1 (5 bases). The V gene's germline CDR1 is LNHDA and CDR2 SQIVND (reference sequence). V gave up 6 bases and J gave up 0 bases, with 12 bases separating them. The CDR3 consists of 16 residues.